This T cell receptor beta chain was captured by sequencing in a study of blood T cell repertoires in COVID-19. Study context: PBMCs, B-cell-depleted T cells, or T cells were the source of the cDNA or gDNA that made up the material.

As originally analysed: Reference gene primer amplification gave nucleated cell count estimates. Libraries were prepared by immunoSEQ multiplex PCR; TCRdb keeps only in-frame clonotypes and omits some of them. D and trimming come from the DNA, and the V and J calls and clone size come from that table. The sample carries about 230,000 clones, around 88% recorded once. CDR3 length: 15 amino acids. J gave up 6 bases and V 1 base, and 5 bases lay outside the gene matches. Germline lookup yields CDR1 SGHNT and CDR2 YYREEE (reference sequence). This TCR derives from a man older than 75 with acute or convalescent COVID-19. V gene TRBV5-4 combines with J gene TRBJ2-1; 9 bases fit TRBD1. The sample taken for sequencing was peripheral blood. The CDR3 DNA reads TGTGCCAGCAGCTTGCTACAGGGGGCAATCAATGAGCAGTTCTTC. Translating it yields CASSLLQGAINEQFF. The complete variable domain, with remaining parts taken from reference TRBV5-4 and TRBJ2-1, reads ETGVTQSPTHLIKTRGQQVTLRCSSQSGHNTVSWYQQALGQGPQFIFQYYREEENGRGNFPPRFSGLQFPNYSSELNVNALELDDSALYLCASSLLQGAINEQFFGPGTRLTVL.